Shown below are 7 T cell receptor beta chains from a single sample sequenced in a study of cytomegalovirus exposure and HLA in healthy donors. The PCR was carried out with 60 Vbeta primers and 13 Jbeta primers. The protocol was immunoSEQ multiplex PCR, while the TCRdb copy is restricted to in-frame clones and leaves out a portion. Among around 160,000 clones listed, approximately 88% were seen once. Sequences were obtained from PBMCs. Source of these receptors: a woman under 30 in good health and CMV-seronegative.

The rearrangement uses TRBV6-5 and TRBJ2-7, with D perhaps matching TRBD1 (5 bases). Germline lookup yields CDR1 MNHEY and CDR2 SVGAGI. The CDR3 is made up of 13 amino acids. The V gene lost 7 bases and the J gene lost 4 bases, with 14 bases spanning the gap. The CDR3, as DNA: TGTGCCAGCACCCAGGGTTTCGGGTACGAGCAGTACTTC. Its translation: CASTQGFGYEQYF.

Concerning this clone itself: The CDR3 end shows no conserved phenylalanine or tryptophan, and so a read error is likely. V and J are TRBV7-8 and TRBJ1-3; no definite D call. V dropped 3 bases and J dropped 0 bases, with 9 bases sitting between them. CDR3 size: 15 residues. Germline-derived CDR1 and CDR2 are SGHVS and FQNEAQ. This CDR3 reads CASSFGPNSGNTIYL. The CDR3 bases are TGTGCCAGCAGCTTTGGGCCTAACTCTGGAAACACCATATATCTT.

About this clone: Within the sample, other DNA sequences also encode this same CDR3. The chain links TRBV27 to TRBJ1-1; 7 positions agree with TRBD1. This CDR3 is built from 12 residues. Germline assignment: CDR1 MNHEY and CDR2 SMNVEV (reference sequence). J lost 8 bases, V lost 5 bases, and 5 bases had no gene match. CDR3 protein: CASSPLTGEAFF. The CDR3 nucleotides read TGTGCCAGCAGTCCATTGACAGGGGAAGCTTTCTTT.

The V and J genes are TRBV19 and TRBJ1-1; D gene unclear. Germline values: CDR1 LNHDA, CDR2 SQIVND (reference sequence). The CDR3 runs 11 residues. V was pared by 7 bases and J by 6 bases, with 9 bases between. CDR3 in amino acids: CASKYSAEAFF. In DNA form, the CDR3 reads TGTGCCAGTAAATACTCGGCTGAAGCTTTCTTT.

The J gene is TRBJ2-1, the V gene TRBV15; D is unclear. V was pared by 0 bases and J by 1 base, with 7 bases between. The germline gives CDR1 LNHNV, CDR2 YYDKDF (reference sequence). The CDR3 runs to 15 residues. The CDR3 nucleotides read TGTGCCACCAGCAGAGATCCCGGGTCCTACAATGAGCAGTTCTTC. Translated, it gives CATSRDPGSYNEQFF.

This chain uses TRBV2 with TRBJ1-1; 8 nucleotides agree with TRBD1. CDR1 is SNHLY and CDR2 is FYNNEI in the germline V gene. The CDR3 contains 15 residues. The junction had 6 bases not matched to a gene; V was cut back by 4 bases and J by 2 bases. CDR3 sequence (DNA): TGTGCCAGCAGTGTGAGTCCAGGGGGCAACACTGAAGCTTTCTTT. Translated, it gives CASSVSPGGNTEAFF.

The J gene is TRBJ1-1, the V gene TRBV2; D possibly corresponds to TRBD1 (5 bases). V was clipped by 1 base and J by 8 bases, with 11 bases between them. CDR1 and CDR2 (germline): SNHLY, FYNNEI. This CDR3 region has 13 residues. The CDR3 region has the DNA TGTGCCAGCAGTGAAGTTTCAGGGAACGAAGCTTTCTTT. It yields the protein CASSEVSGNEAFF.